This entry lists 28 T cell receptor beta chains sequenced from one sample in a study of T cell responses to AZD1222 COVID-19 vaccine. TCRdb's copy holds only in-frame clones and misses some; the assay was immunoSEQ multiplex PCR. The repertoire holds tens of thousands of clones, with roughly nine tenths as singletons. The sequencing used peripheral blood, collected 28 days after the second AZD1222 dose. These receptors all stem from an adult who received the AZD1222 COVID-19 vaccine.

The chain couples TRBV11-1 to TRBJ2-7; 7 nucleotides align to TRBD1. The CDR3 is made up of 14 amino acids. Germline V gives CDR1 SGHAT, CDR2 FQDESV (reference sequence). V shed 3 bases and J 0 bases; nucleotides not matched to a gene: 2. This CDR3 is CASSLGTVSYEQYF. CDR3 nucleotide sequence: TGTGCCAGCAGCTTGGGGACAGTCTCCTACGAGCAGTACTTC.

This clone was detected only a few times. The chain carries TRBV10-3 and TRBJ2-3, with 8 bases that match TRBD1. The length of the CDR3 is 16 residues. The V gene end was trimmed by 6 bases and the J gene end by 1 base; junction bases not matched to a gene: 9. Germline V CDR1 and CDR2: ENHRY, SYGVKD. The CDR3: CAIRDQGAPRTDTQYF. CDR3 bases: TGTGCCATCAGGGACCAGGGGGCCCCTCGCACAGATACGCAGTATTTT.

This clone has only one observation. The chain couples TRBV4-1 to TRBJ1-5, with D possibly TRBD1 on 6 matching bases. The CDR3 is 16 residues long. CDR1 MGHRA and CDR2 YSYEKL come from the germline V gene. Trimming took off 4 bases at V and 7 bases at J, with 20 bases between the two ends. The CDR3: CASSPREGGAYQPQHF. In DNA, the CDR3 is TGCGCCAGCAGCCCTCGCGAGGGGGGGGCTTACCAGCCCCAGCATTTT.

The chain recombines TRBV7-8 with TRBJ2-1; no clear D. V lost 4 bases and J lost 4, with 14 bases in between. Germline-derived CDR1 and CDR2 are SGHVS and FQNEAQ. This CDR3 spans 15 amino acids. The DNA for the CDR3 is TGTGCCAGCAGCTCCAGGAGAATTACTTACAATGAGCAGTTCTTC. It translates to CASSSRRITYNEQFF.

This sequence joins TRBV19 and TRBJ1-2; tentative D call: TRBD1 (6 bases). V lost 9 bases, J lost 4 bases, and 15 bases lay in between. The CDR3 totals 13 residues. Germline V gene sequence: CDR1 LNHDA, CDR2 SQIVND (reference sequence). The CDR3 loop is CASTRGGRYGYTF. The CDR3 region has the DNA TGTGCCAGCACCCGGGGGGGCCGCTATGGCTACACCTTC.

This clone was recorded a few times. The rearrangement uses TRBV7-2 and TRBJ1-1, with TRBD1 as a possible D gene (5 bases). CDR3 length: 15 residues. Germline CDR1 is SGHTA and CDR2 is FQGNSA. Trimming took 1 base from V and 0 from J, leaving 9 bases between them. The CDR3 nucleotides are TGTGCCAGCAGCTTAGAGGGCAGGGTGAACACTGAAGCTTTCTTT. Its protein is CASSLEGRVNTEAFF.

The sample holds many counts of this clone. This sample includes further DNA sequences coding for the same CDR3. The J gene is TRBJ1-1, the V gene TRBV6-1; D unresolved. This CDR3 comprises 13 residues. Germline CDR1 MNHNS, CDR2 SASEGT. V was pared by 0 bases and J by 1 base, with 3 bases between. CDR3 region: CASSEAENTEAFF. The CDR3 DNA is TGTGCCAGCAGTGAAGCGGAGAACACTGAAGCTTTCTTT.

The chain couples TRBV21-1 to TRBJ1-1. TRBV21-1 constitutes a pseudogene. The CDR3 has 13 residues. Here the CDR3 DNA reads TGTGCCAGCAGCAACGGGGGGTTTCCCCAAGCTTTCTTT. It is translated as CASSNGGFPQAFF.

V is TRBV2 and J is TRBJ1-6; 7 bases map to TRBD1. The germline gives CDR1 SNHLY, CDR2 FYNNEI. This CDR3 region has 12 residues. V shed 5 bases, J shed 10 bases, and the junction held 2 bases outside the gene matches. The CDR3 loop is CASSTGESPLHF. The CDR3 bases are TGTGCCAGCAGTACAGGGGAATCACCCCTCCACTTT.

V is TRBV12-3 or TRBV12-4 and J is TRBJ1-2; 8 bases align to TRBD1. J gave up 8 bases and V 2 bases, and 4 bases lay outside the gene matches. This CDR3 region has 13 residues. The CDR3 sequence: CASSLTRGQGYTF. CDR3 coding DNA: TGTGCCAGCAGTTTAACCAGGGGGCAAGGCTACACCTTC.

The count of this clone is one. The rearrangement links TRBV7-2 to TRBJ1-1, with 10 bases fitting TRBD1. Germline assignment: CDR1 SGHTA and CDR2 FQGNSA. The trim removed 6 bases at V and 7 bases at J, leaving 8 bases unmatched. The CDR3 spans 14 residues. This CDR3 is CASRTGGLSGEAFF. DNA of the CDR3: TGTGCCAGCAGGACAGGGGGCTTGAGCGGTGAAGCTTTCTTT.

This sequence joins TRBV4-2 and TRBJ2-3; perhaps TRBD1 as D (6 bases). Between the trimmed V and J ends, which lost 4 bases and 4 bases, there was a span of 18 bases. The CDR3 loop spans 16 amino acids. In germline, CDR1 is LGHNA, CDR2 YNFKEQ. Written as DNA, the CDR3 is TGTGCCAGCAGCCGAGGTGGGGGCTTGGCCCCAGATACGCAGTATTTT. This sequence encodes CASSRGGGLAPDTQYF.

The V gene is TRBV9, the J gene TRBJ2-3; D is unclear. Germline values: CDR1 SGDLS, CDR2 YYNGEE. The length of the CDR3 is 12 residues. Trimming shortened V by 3 bases and J by 2 bases, and 4 bases separated the two germline ends. The CDR3 DNA follows: TGTGCCAGCAGCGCCAACACAGATACGCAGTATTTT. The encoded protein is CASSANTDTQYF.

This clone was observed once. This sequence joins TRBV14 and TRBJ1-1; D is uncertain. Per germline, CDR1 SGHDN and CDR2 FVKESK. The length of the CDR3 is 12 residues. V lost 0 bases, J lost 11 bases, and 10 bases lay in between. The CDR3 spells CASSQDRIIAFF. CDR3 sequence (DNA): TGTGCCAGCAGCCAAGACAGGATAATTGCTTTCTTT.

This clone has only one observation. J is TRBJ2-7 and V is TRBV5-6; D could derive from TRBD1 or TRBD2 (5 bases each). CDR3 length equals 14 residues. Deletions cut 1 base from V and 3 bases from J, with 11 bases between. CDR1 is SGHDT, CDR2 YYEEEE, per germline. The CDR3 bases are TGTGCCAGCAGCTTGAGCCGGGGCTTCTACGAGCAGTACTTC. Amino acid sequence: CASSLSRGFYEQYF.

The rearrangement uses TRBV7-7 and TRBJ2-3; 15 nucleotides agree with TRBD2. Trimming at V came to 4 bases and at J to 4 bases, leaving 3 bases not matched to a gene. Germline CDR1 SSHAT, CDR2 FNYEAQ (reference sequence). The CDR3 runs 16 residues. The CDR3 is CASSSGLAGGSDTQYF. As DNA, the CDR3 is TGTGCCAGCAGCTCAGGACTAGCGGGAGGGTCAGATACGCAGTATTTT.

As DNA, the CDR3 is TGCAGCGTTGAATTGGCGTATTCCTACAATGAGCAGTTCTTC. It codes for CSVELAYSYNEQFF. V and J are TRBV29-1 and TRBJ2-1; no clear D gene. The CDR3 loop spans 14 amino acids. V shed 2 bases and J shed 1 base, with 9 bases lying between them. The germline V gene encodes CDR1 SQVTM and CDR2 ANQGSEA.

The chain carries TRBV6-1 and TRBJ2-1, with 8 nucleotides matching TRBD2. This CDR3 is built from 20 residues. CDR1 and CDR2 (germline): MNHNS, SASEGT. J was trimmed by 0 bases and V by 2 bases; bases with no gene match: 15. The CDR3 coding sequence is TGTGCCAGCAGTGAATTGGGGTGGGGCGGGAGGCACAGCTCCTACAATGAGCAGTTCTTC. Encoded protein: CASSELGWGGRHSSYNEQFF.

V is TRBV11-3 and J is TRBJ1-1, with 9 bases matching TRBD1. The CDR3 has 14 amino acids. CDR1 and CDR2 from the germline V gene are SGHNT and YENEEA. V shed 3 bases and J 5 bases; nucleotides not matched to a gene: 4. This chain's CDR3 is CASSFHRGQTEAFF. The CDR3 region has the DNA TGTGCCAGCAGCTTTCACAGGGGGCAGACTGAAGCTTTCTTT.

The rearrangement joins TRBV2 to TRBJ1-5; D may be TRBD1 (6 bases). The CDR3 length is 15 residues. From germline, CDR1 is SNHLY and CDR2 FYNNEI. Trimming removed 3 bases from V and 6 bases from J, with 15 bases in between. For the CDR3, the DNA is TGTGCCAGCAGTGACACAGGGATTTTAGGTCAGCCCCAGCATTTT. It translates to CASSDTGILGQPQHF. Full variable domain (remainder filled in from reference TRBV2 and TRBJ1-5): EPEVTQTPSHQVTQMGQEVILRCVPISNHLYFYWYRQILGQKVEFLVSFYNNEISEKSEIFDDQFSVERPDGSNFTLKIRSTKLEDSAMYFCASSDTGILGQPQHFGDGTRLSIL.

The V call is TRBV3-1 (or the pseudogene TRBV3-2), the J call TRBJ2-5; the match to TRBD2 covers 8 bases. In germline, CDR1 is LGHDT, CDR2 YNNKEL (reference sequence). Trimming cost V 0 bases and J 2 bases; bases outside gene matches: 2. This CDR3 contains 15 residues. The DNA of the CDR3 is TGTGCCAGCAGCCAAGATGCTAGCGGGCAAGAGACCCAGTACTTC. Translation: CASSQDASGQETQYF.

The chain has TRBV5-1 and TRBJ2-5; 11 positions match TRBD2. The CDR3 is 15 amino acids. The V gene's germline CDR1 is SGHRS and CDR2 YFSETQ. Trimming at V came to 3 bases and at J to 5 bases, leaving 6 bases not matched to a gene. In DNA, the CDR3 is TGCGCCAGCAGCTCGACTAGCGGGAATGCCGAGACCCAGTACTTC. Amino acid sequence: CASSSTSGNAETQYF.

The rearrangement uses TRBV10-3 and TRBJ2-1, with TRBD2 matching 10 bases. This CDR3 is 16 amino acids long. The trim removed 9 bases at V and 2 bases at J, leaving 10 bases unmatched. Per the germline V gene, CDR1 is ENHRY and CDR2 is SYGVKD. CDR3 sequence: CAIELDLAGAYNEQFF. CDR3 DNA sequence: TGTGCCATTGAACTTGACCTAGCGGGGGCCTACAATGAGCAGTTCTTC.

This chain uses TRBV30 with TRBJ1-2, with a tentative D call TRBD1 (6 bases). The CDR3 spans 15 residues. The V end was cut by 2 bases, the J end by 0 bases, with 13 bases between. Germline-derived CDR1 and CDR2 are GTSNPN and SVGIG (reference sequence). This chain's CDR3 is CAWSFGTPSNYGYTF. DNA for the CDR3: TGTGCCTGGAGTTTTGGGACACCCTCTAACTATGGCTACACCTTC.

The V gene is TRBV19, the J gene TRBJ2-1, with D possibly being TRBD2 (5 bases). In germline, CDR1 is LNHDA, CDR2 SQIVND (reference sequence). V was pared by 1 base and J by 0 bases, with 10 bases between. The CDR3 loop spans 16 amino acids. The DNA of the CDR3 is TGTGCCAGTAGTATAGGAGGGTTTAGCTCCTACAATGAGCAGTTCTTC. This gives the protein CASSIGGFSSYNEQFF.

The CDR3 sequence is CATSDPNEDEQFF. CDR3 in DNA: TGTGCCACCAGTGACCCAAACGAGGATGAGCAGTTCTTC. The chain employs TRBV24-1 and TRBJ2-1; D not resolved. V dropped 4 bases and J dropped 8 bases, with 11 bases sitting between them. Germline V gene lookup returns CDR1 KGHDR and CDR2 SFDVKD. The CDR3 runs 13 residues.

V and J are TRBV7-6 and TRBJ2-5; perhaps TRBD2 as D (7 bases). V lost 1 base, J lost 6 bases, and 18 bases lay in between. The V gene's germline CDR1 is SGHVS and CDR2 FNYEAQ. CDR3 length equals 16 residues. CDR3 in amino acids: CASSLEGGAWEKTQYF. The CDR3 DNA reads as TGTGCCAGCAGCTTAGAAGGGGGGGCTTGGGAGAAGACCCAGTACTTC. Looking up the rest from reference TRBV7-6 and TRBJ2-5 gives the full variable domain: GAGVSQSPRYKVTKRGQDVALRCDPISGHVSLYWYRQALGQGPEFLTYFNYEAQQDKSGLPNDRFSAERPEGSISTLTIQRTEQRDSAMYRCASSLEGGAWEKTQYFGPGTRLLVL.

The chain employs TRBV15 and TRBJ1-6, with 8 bases matching TRBD1. This CDR3 is 18 amino acids long. Looked up from germline, CDR1 is LNHNV and CDR2 is YYDKDF (reference sequence). Trimming at V came to 0 bases and at J to 9 bases, leaving 13 bases not matched to a gene. The CDR3 loop is CATSRDLVGQGFSSPLHF. The CDR3 coding sequence is TGTGCCACCAGCAGAGATCTTGTAGGACAGGGCTTTTCTTCACCCCTCCACTTT.